One and the same sample provided the 22 T cell receptor beta chains below, sequenced in a study of CD8 T cells in Susac syndrome. The RNA input was 0.5 to 1 ug, and it was reverse transcribed with random hexamers. TCRdb used MiXCR to reprocess the immunoSEQ multiplex PCR reads, holding one entry per CDR3 protein. The sample has under 550,000 distinct CDR3 sequences, more than 70% seen once. Sequenced: CD8+ T cells from PBMCs. These receptors were taken from a human donor with multiple sclerosis.

V usage is TRBV4-1 and J usage is TRBJ2-5, with D possibly matching TRBD2 (6 bases). CDR3 length equals 15 residues. The ends were cut back, 3 bases at V and 3 bases at J, with 14 bases in the middle. Germline V gene data show CDR1 as MGHRA and CDR2 as YSYEKL. CDR3 DNA sequence: TGCGCCAGCAGCCATCTAGACGGGAGCGAAGAGACCCAGTACTTC. Translated, it gives CASSHLDGSEETQYF.

The gene calls are TRBV30 and TRBJ1-6; D remains ambiguous. V lost 2 bases and J lost 7, with 15 bases in between. Germline CDR1 and CDR2: GTSNPN and SVGIG (reference sequence). This CDR3 is built from 15 residues. The CDR3 DNA follows: TGTGCCTGGAGTCAACCGCGGGAGGTAAATTCACCCCTCCACTTT. It is translated as CAWSQPREVNSPLHF. The variable domain in full, completed from reference TRBV30 and TRBJ1-6, reads SQTIHQWPATLVQPVGSPLSLECTVEGTSNPNLYWYRQAAGRGLQLLFYSVGIGQISSEVPQNLSASRPQDRQFILSSKKLLLSDSGFYLCAWSQPREVNSPLHFGNGTRLTVT.

The chain uses TRBV5-6 and TRBJ2-1, with 14 bases lining up with TRBD2. There are 16 residues in the CDR3. The V and J ends lost 4 bases and 9 bases, in that order; junction bases with no gene match: 9. Germline CDR1 SGHDT, CDR2 YYEEEE. The CDR3 DNA reads TGTGCCAGCAGCCCGGTGGGGACTAGCGGGGGAAGTGAGCAGTTCTTC. Translation gives CASSPVGTSGGSEQFF.

The J gene is TRBJ2-1, the V gene TRBV27, with a weak D call TRBD2 (6 bases). The CDR3 length is 16 residues. Per germline, CDR1 MNHEY and CDR2 SMNVEV (reference sequence). V gave up 5 bases and J gave up 2 bases, with 16 bases separating them. The CDR3 spells CASSPRGTSTYNEQFF. CDR3 nucleotide sequence: TGTGCCAGCAGTCCTCGAGGGACTTCAACCTACAATGAGCAGTTCTTC.

J is TRBJ1-1 and V is TRBV19; possible D gene TRBD1, 5 bases. The length of the CDR3 is 14 residues. Germline V gene lookup returns CDR1 LNHDA and CDR2 SQIVND (reference sequence). The germline V and J ends were trimmed by 3 bases and 1 base, with 9 bases remaining between them. CDR3 in amino acids: CASSITGTNTEAFF. CDR3 DNA sequence: TGTGCCAGTAGTATCACGGGGACGAACACTGAAGCTTTCTTT. The entire variable domain, with the rest obtained from reference TRBV19 and TRBJ1-1, is as follows: DGGITQSPKYLFRKEGQNVTLSCEQNLNHDAMYWYRQDPGQGLRLIYYSQIVNDFQKGDIAEGYSVSREKKESFPLTVTSAQKNPTAFYLCASSITGTNTEAFFGQGTRLTVV.

V is TRBV27 and J is TRBJ2-7; TRBD1 agrees at 10 bases. V was clipped by 8 bases and J by 5 bases; unmatched bases: 3. Germline CDR1 is MNHEY and CDR2 is SMNVEV (reference sequence). This CDR3 region has 12 residues. CDR3: CASGDRGNEQYF. CDR3 nucleotide sequence: TGTGCCAGCGGGGACAGGGGCAACGAGCAGTACTTC.

The V call is TRBV30, the J call TRBJ1-1, with D unclear. The CDR3 consists of 13 residues. The V gene's germline CDR1 is GTSNPN and CDR2 SVGIG (reference sequence). The V end was cut by 2 bases, the J end by 2 bases, with 9 bases between. CDR3 amino acids: CAWSRGSNTEAFF. CDR3 bases: TGTGCCTGGAGTAGAGGGAGCAACACTGAAGCTTTCTTT.

The J gene is TRBJ2-7, the V gene TRBV27, with D possibly matching TRBD1 (6 bases). This CDR3 is 14 amino acids long. Trimming removed 3 bases from V and 4 bases from J, with 13 bases in between. CDR1 and CDR2 (germline): MNHEY, SMNVEV (reference sequence). CDR3 DNA sequence: TGTGCCAGCAGTTTGGCCGTCAGGGGATACGAGCAGTACTTC. Protein: CASSLAVRGYEQYF.

V and J are TRBV4-1 and TRBJ1-4; D call uncertain. There are 14 residues in the CDR3. Germline V gene lookup returns CDR1 MGHRA and CDR2 YSYEKL. The V gene lost 1 base and the J gene lost 8 bases, with 11 bases spanning the gap. CDR3 sequence: CASSQVRGEEKLFF. CDR3 DNA: TGCGCCAGCAGCCAAGTCCGGGGTGAAGAAAAACTGTTTTTT.

This chain connects TRBV6-4 to TRBJ2-7; possibly TRBD1 for D (5 bases). V was trimmed by 3 bases and J by 0 bases, leaving 12 bases between them. The CDR3 loop spans 15 amino acids. Looked up from germline, CDR1 is MRHNA and CDR2 is SNTAGT. The CDR3 region is CASSEVAGSSYEQYF. The CDR3 DNA sequence: TGTGCCAGCAGTGAGGTAGCAGGGTCCTCCTACGAGCAGTACTTC.

V and J are TRBV29-1 and TRBJ2-7, with D uncertain. Trimming stripped 2 bases from V and 3 bases from J, with 14 bases between. This CDR3 comprises 14 residues. Germline-derived CDR1 and CDR2 are SQVTM and ANQGSEA. The CDR3 is CSVENTGTDYEQYF. CDR3 coding DNA: TGCAGCGTTGAAAACACCGGCACCGACTACGAGCAGTACTTC.

This chain links TRBV30 with TRBJ2-3; the match to TRBD2 covers 9 bases. This CDR3 is built from 17 residues. Germline V gene lookup returns CDR1 GTSNPN and CDR2 SVGIG (reference sequence). V shed 4 bases, J shed 1 base, and the junction held 12 bases outside the gene matches. The CDR3 loop reads CAWMGAGGPFGTDTQYF. In DNA form, the CDR3 reads TGTGCCTGGATGGGGGCGGGGGGGCCTTTTGGCACAGATACGCAGTATTTT. The full variable domain, rest sourced from reference TRBV30 and TRBJ2-3, is SQTIHQWPATLVQPVGSPLSLECTVEGTSNPNLYWYRQAAGRGLQLLFYSVGIGQISSEVPQNLSASRPQDRQFILSSKKLLLSDSGFYLCAWMGAGGPFGTDTQYFGPGTRLTVL.

The DNA of the CDR3 is TGTGCCAGCAGCTTAGATACTTGGGGAGGGCCACCAGATACGCAGTATTTT. It is translated as CASSLDTWGGPPDTQYF. The chain joins TRBV11-2 to TRBJ2-3, with 7 bases aligning to TRBD2. Trimming cost V 0 bases and J 4 bases; bases outside gene matches: 10. The CDR3 consists of 17 residues. The germline CDR1 and CDR2 sequences are SGHAT and FQNNGV.

This clonotype came up a few times. The chain recombines TRBV4-1 with TRBJ1-1, with 7 bases that match TRBD1. The germline V gene has CDR1 MGHRA and CDR2 YSYEKL. This CDR3 spans 13 amino acids. J was trimmed by 6 bases and V by 6 bases; bases with no gene match: 7. The CDR3: CASREQGLAEAFF. The DNA of the CDR3 is TGCGCCAGCAGGGAACAGGGGCTCGCTGAAGCTTTCTTT.

V and J are TRBV29-1 and TRBJ2-7; the D gene is possibly TRBD1 (5 bases). CDR1 and CDR2 (germline): SQVTM, ANQGSEA. CDR3 length: 13 amino acids. V was cut by 1 base and J by 2 bases, with 9 bases left in between. CDR3 DNA: TGCAGCGTTGAAGGACGACAGCCCTACGAGCAGTACTTC. Protein product: CSVEGRQPYEQYF.

This chain joins TRBV6-1 and TRBJ2-1, with 7 bases identical to TRBD1. Trimming removed 8 bases from V and 3 bases from J; junction bases left unmatched: 4. Germline lookup yields CDR1 MNHNS and CDR2 SASEGT. The CDR3 is made up of 13 amino acids. The CDR3 DNA sequence: TGTGCCAGCCAAAGGGACAGCTACAATGAGCAGTTCTTC. Residues: CASQRDSYNEQFF.

The V call is TRBV6-5, the J call TRBJ1-2, with a tentative D call TRBD1 (5 bases). The CDR3 loop spans 16 amino acids. V was cut by 0 bases and J by 3 bases, with 14 bases left in between. CDR1 and CDR2 (germline): MNHEY, SVGAGI. The CDR3 nucleotides are TGTGCCAGCAGTTACTCAGGGGCGATCCTCTACTATGGCTACACCTTC. Its translation: CASSYSGAILYYGYTF.

The chain employs TRBV29-1 and TRBJ1-6, with a weak D call TRBD1 (6 bases). Trimming left V 0 bases short and J 18 bases short, with 12 bases between. Germline lookup yields CDR1 SQVTM and CDR2 ANQGSEA. This CDR3 has 11 residues. DNA of the CDR3: TGCAGCGTTGAAGACGGGGGGGGCCACCACTTT. This encodes CSVEDGGGHHF.

This sequence joins TRBV7-6 and TRBJ1-1; possibly TRBD1 for D (5 bases). The germline V and J ends were trimmed by 5 bases and 5 bases, with 18 bases remaining between them. Germline-derived CDR1 and CDR2 are SGHVS and FNYEAQ. The CDR3 has 15 amino acids. CDR3 loop: CASSPSDSAGTEAFF. The DNA for the CDR3 is TGTGCCAGCAGCCCATCCGACAGCGCAGGGACTGAAGCTTTCTTT.

V and J are TRBV27 and TRBJ2-7; D may be TRBD2 (5 bases). CDR3 length: 13 residues. V gave up 7 bases and J gave up 1 base, with 11 bases separating them. Germline-derived CDR1 and CDR2 are MNHEY and SMNVEV (reference sequence). CDR3 sequence (DNA): TGTGCCAGCATGCGGGCAGAATCCTACGAGCAGTACTTC. Its protein is CASMRAESYEQYF.

The chain has TRBV14 and TRBJ2-5; 7 bases map to TRBD1. Germline V gene data show CDR1 as SGHDN and CDR2 as FVKESK. V was clipped by 4 bases and J by 4 bases; unmatched bases: 12. This CDR3 is 16 amino acids long. The CDR3: CASSPDREMWLETQYF. The CDR3 nucleotides read TGTGCCAGCAGCCCCGACAGGGAGATGTGGTTAGAGACCCAGTACTTC.

V and J are TRBV30 and TRBJ2-1; no clear D. Germline V gene sequence: CDR1 GTSNPN, CDR2 SVGIG (reference sequence). V was shortened by 1 base and J by 0 bases, with 4 bases between the two germline ends. The CDR3 length is 13 residues. The CDR3 bases are TGTGCCTGGAGTGAAGCCTCCTACAATGAGCAGTTCTTC. Translated: CAWSEASYNEQFF.